This T cell receptor (beta chain) stems from a study of T cell responses to AZD1222 COVID-19 vaccine. The CDR3 runs to 11 residues. Germline lookup yields CDR1 WNHNN and CDR2 SYGVQD (reference sequence). V was trimmed by 3 bases and J by 6 bases, leaving 6 bases between them. This clone turned up a few times. Its antigen remains unknown. Clones were sequenced by immunoSEQ multiplex PCR, and TCRdb holds only the in-frame ones, with some missing. The sample consists of roughly 130,000 clones, around 90% of them appearing once. Study-wide points: Donors, mostly white British, included more females; clonal diversity was possibly underestimated. Only 6 or 7 individuals given AZD1222 were seropositive at baseline.

This specimen consisted of peripheral blood, obtained on day 0 of AZD1222 vaccination. V is TRBV10-1 and J is TRBJ2-7, with D possibly TRBD1 on 6 matching bases. The TCR originated in an adult in good health. The CDR3 loop is CASSDRGEQYF. CDR3 DNA: TGCGCCAGCAGTGACAGGGGCGAGCAGTACTTC.